The entry below gives a single T cell receptor beta chain sequence along with its context. Its antigen is not known. The junction and the germline gene differ at one end; a read error may be behind it. Some clones are missing from TCRdb's copy, which holds only in-frame ones; the method was immunoSEQ multiplex PCR. The sample holds some 2,000,000 clones; more than 90% are singletons and the top ten take roughly 0.13%. Germline V gene lookup returns CDR1 MNHNS and CDR2 SASEGT. This CDR3 has 15 amino acids. These data are taken from a study of shared clonotypes between healthy human individuals. For the study at large: A donor's plate count was three for CD4 naive and three for CD4 memory; CD8 naive had two and CD8 memory one. Study-wide findings and caveats: Clonotype sharing among donors was expected to depend on sequencing depth. Relative to memory subsets, naive subsets generally showed larger estimated richness.

CD45RA-negative memory and CD45RA+ naive subsets were split from the CD4+ cells. Material for sequencing was naive CD4+ T cells sorted from blood. The subset is: CD45RA+ positively selected. The genes are TRBV6-1 and TRBJ1-1; D is possibly TRBD1 (5 bases). The receptor comes from a man younger than 35 in good health. The DNA for the CDR3 is TGTGCCAGCAGCGAAGGGTGGGGGAAGAACACTGAAGCTTTCTTT. Its translation is CASSEGWGKNTEAFF.